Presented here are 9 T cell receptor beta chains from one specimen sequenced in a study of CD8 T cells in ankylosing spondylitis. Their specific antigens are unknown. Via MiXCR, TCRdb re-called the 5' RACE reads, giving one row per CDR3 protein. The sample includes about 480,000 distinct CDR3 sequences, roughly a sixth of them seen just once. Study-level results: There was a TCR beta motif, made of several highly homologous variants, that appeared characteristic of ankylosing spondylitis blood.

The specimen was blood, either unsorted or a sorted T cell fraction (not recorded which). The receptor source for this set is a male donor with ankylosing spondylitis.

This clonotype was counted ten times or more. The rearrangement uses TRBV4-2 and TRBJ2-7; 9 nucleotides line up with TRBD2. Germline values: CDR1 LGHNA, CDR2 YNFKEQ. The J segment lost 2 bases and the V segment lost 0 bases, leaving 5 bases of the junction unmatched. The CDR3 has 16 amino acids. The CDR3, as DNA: TGTGCCAGCAGCCAAGAAAGGACTAGCGCCGCCTACGAGCAGTACTTC. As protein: CASSQERTSAAYEQYF.

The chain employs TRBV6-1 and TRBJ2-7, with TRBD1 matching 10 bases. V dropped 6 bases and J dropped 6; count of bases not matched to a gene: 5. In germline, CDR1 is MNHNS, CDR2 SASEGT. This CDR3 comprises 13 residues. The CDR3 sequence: CASRGTGVGEQYF. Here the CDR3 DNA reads TGTGCCAGCAGAGGGACAGGGGTAGGCGAGCAGTACTTC.

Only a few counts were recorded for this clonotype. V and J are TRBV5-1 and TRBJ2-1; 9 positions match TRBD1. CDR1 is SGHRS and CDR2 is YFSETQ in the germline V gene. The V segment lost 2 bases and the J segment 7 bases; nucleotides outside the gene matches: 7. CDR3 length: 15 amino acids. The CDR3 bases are TGCGCCAGCAGCTTCAGGGACAGGGCAGCAAATGAGCAGTTCTTC. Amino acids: CASSFRDRAANEQFF.

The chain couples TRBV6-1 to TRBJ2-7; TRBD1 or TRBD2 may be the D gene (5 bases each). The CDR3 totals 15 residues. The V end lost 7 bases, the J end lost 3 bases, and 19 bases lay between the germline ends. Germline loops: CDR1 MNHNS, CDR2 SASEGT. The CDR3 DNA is TGTGCCAGCACCCCACTCCCCCGGGGCCACTACGAGCAGTACTTC. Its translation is CASTPLPRGHYEQYF.

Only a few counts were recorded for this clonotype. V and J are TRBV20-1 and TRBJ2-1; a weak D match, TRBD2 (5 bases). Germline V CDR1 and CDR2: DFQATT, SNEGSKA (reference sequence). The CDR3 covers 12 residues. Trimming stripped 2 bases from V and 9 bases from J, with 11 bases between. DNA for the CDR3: TGCAGTGCTAGAAAAGAGACTACTGAGCAGTTCTTC. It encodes CSARKETTEQFF.

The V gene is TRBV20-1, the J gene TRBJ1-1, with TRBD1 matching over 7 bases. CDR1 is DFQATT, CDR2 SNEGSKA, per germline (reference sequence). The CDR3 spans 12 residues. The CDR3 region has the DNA TGCAATACCGACAGGGCGAACACTGAAGCTTTCTTT. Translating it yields CNTDRANTEAFF.

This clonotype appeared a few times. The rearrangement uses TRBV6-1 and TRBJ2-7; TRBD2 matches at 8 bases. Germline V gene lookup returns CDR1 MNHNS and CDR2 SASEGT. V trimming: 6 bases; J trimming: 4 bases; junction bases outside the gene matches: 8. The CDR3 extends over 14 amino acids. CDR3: CASSPGTRGYEQYF. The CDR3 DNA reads TGTGCCAGCAGCCCCGGGACTAGAGGTTACGAGCAGTACTTC.

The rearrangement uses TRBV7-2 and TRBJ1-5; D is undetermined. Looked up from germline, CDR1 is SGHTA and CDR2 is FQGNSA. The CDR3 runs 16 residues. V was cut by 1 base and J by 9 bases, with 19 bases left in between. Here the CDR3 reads CASSLEFAGRSVPQHF. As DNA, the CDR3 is TGTGCCAGCAGCTTAGAGTTCGCCGGCAGGAGCGTGCCCCAGCATTTT.

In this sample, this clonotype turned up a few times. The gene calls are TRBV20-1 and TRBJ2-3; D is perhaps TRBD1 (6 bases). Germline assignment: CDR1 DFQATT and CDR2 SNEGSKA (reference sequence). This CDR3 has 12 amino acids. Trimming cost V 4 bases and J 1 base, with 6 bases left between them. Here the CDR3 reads CSAKGGTDTQYF. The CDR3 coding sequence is TGCAGTGCTAAGGGGGGCACAGATACGCAGTATTTT.